Below, one T cell receptor (beta chain) is given with its context. This entry belongs to a study of blood T cell repertoires in COVID-19. At the level of the study: From the United States, Italy and Spain came samples of acute and convalescent COVID-19. In each case, the material was cDNA or gDNA derived from T cells, B-cell-depleted T cells, or PBMCs.

There are 13 residues in the CDR3. Trimming left V 0 bases short and J 10 bases short, with 7 bases between. In the authors' workflow: Reference gene primers were amplified, and this amplification served to estimate nucleated cell counts. Clones were read by immunoSEQ multiplex PCR, and TCRdb kept only the in-frame ones, dropping some. V and J calls and clone size follow that table, whereas D and trimming were derived from the DNA. The data show approximately 300,000 clones, about 90% seen once. The chain has TRBV12-3 or TRBV12-4 and TRBJ1-6; D is uncertain. The clonotype originates from a man younger than 30 with active or convalescent COVID-19. Sequenced: peripheral blood. The chain's CDR3 is CASSLAHGSPLHF. The CDR3 nucleotides are TGTGCCAGCAGTTTAGCGCATGGCTCACCCCTCCACTTT.